This T cell receptor beta chain is drawn from a study of cytomegalovirus exposure and HLA in healthy donors. Study details: Among several hundred genotyped donors, more than 65% fell in the Caucasian-associated ancestry cluster. Study results and limitations: A few V segments could not be told apart, such as TRBV6-2 and TRBV6-3, and were left out. Many donors shared some public TCRs, even though most TCR sequences were rare.

Vbeta (60) and Jbeta (13) primers were used in the PCR. Per the original data handling: There were about 80 million unique TCR beta chains by a later count, and 10 million to 12 million of them were shared. Some clones are missing from TCRdb's copy, which holds only in-frame ones; the method was immunoSEQ multiplex PCR. V and J calls plus clone size are reproduced from that table; the DNA served to infer D and trimming. Altogether about 100,000 clones are present, around 81% being singletons, with the ten largest covering approximately 3.9%. V trimming: 6 bases; J trimming: 1 base; junction bases outside the gene matches: 5. The germline gives CDR1 MDHEN, CDR2 SYDVKM. The CDR3 totals 14 residues. Concerning this clone itself: Its matching antigen is unknown.

The gene calls are TRBV28 and TRBJ1-1; 7 nucleotides align to TRBD1. The sample was PBMCs. The TCR comes from a woman in her 70s in good health and CMV-seropositive. CDR3 residues: CASRTQGSNTEAFF. The DNA of the CDR3 is TGTGCCAGCAGGACACAGGGGTCGAACACTGAAGCTTTCTTT.